These T cell receptor beta chains were read from a single sample in a study. TCRdb fed the RT-PCR reads into MiXCR, producing one record per CDR3 protein. The data contain more than 600,000 distinct CDR3 sequences, about 14% of them seen just once; the ten biggest clones take up 3.6%. The sample consisted of memory CD4+ T cells from blood. The receptors shown here come from a female donor in good health, serving as a healthy control. Both conserved end residues are part of each CDR3. A D gene is named only where the DNA matches it firmly. Size is stated for part of the rows, as once, few or many counts, or as a class when the clone is expanded.

V: TRBV20-1
size: few
J: TRBJ1-1
D: -
DNA: TGCAGTGCTAGCCATCACGGGGGGGGAACTGAAGCTTTCTTT
CDR3: CSASHHGGGTEAFF

V: TRBV10-3
size: -
J: TRBJ1-1
D: TRBD1
DNA: TGTGCCATCAGCCAGACAGGGGGGGACACTGAAGCTTTCTTT
CDR3: CAISQTGGDTEAFF

V: TRBV20-1
size: -
J: TRBJ1-1
D: TRBD1
DNA: TGCAGTGCTGGTGGACAGGGCTTTGAAGCTTTCTTT
CDR3: CSAGGQGFEAFF

V: TRBV5-1
size: many
J: TRBJ2-2
D: TRBD2
DNA: TGCGCCAGCAGCTTGGGACTAGCGGGCACCGGGGAGCTGTTTTTT
CDR3: CASSLGLAGTGELFF

V: TRBV7-8
size: -
J: TRBJ1-2
D: TRBD1
DNA: TGTGCCAGCAGCCCCCCCGACAGGGTAGGCGGCTACACCTTC
CDR3: CASSPPDRVGGYTF

V: TRBV25-1
size: -
J: TRBJ1-1
D: TRBD1
DNA: TGTGCCAGCAGTGAATATTCAGGGACAGGGGACACTGAAGCTTTCTTT
CDR3: CASSEYSGTGDTEAFF

V: TRBV20-1
size: -
J: TRBJ2-1
D: -
DNA: TGCAGTGCCCGGGACTCACCGCCTGGGGGAGTCGACAATGAGCAGTTCTTC
CDR3: CSARDSPPGGVDNEQFF

V: TRBV6-5
size: few
J: TRBJ2-5
D: -
DNA: TGTGCCAGCAGTTACTCGGGCCTAGCTCATCAAGAGACCCAGTACTTC
CDR3: CASSYSGLAHQETQYF

V: TRBV3-1
size: few
J: TRBJ1-2
D: TRBD1
DNA: TGTGCCAGCAGCCCCACTTTCGGGACAGGCTATGGCTACACCTTC
CDR3: CASSPTFGTGYGYTF

V: TRBV6-2/TRBV6-3
size: few
J: TRBJ1-5
D: -
DNA: TGTGCCAGCAGCTTTCGAACTGATCAGCCCCAGCATTTT
CDR3: CASSFRTDQPQHF

V: TRBV7-2
size: many
J: TRBJ2-3
D: TRBD1
DNA: TGTGCCAGCAGCTCGTCGACAGGGATAGATACGCAGTATTTT
CDR3: CASSSSTGIDTQYF

V: TRBV7-6
size: -
J: TRBJ2-7
D: TRBD1
DNA: TGTGCCAGCAGCGGGGCCGGGACAGGGGGCTTGCGGGAGCACTTC
CDR3: CASSGAGTGGLREHF

V: TRBV9
size: few
J: TRBJ2-6
D: -
DNA: TGTGCCAGCAGCCCAACAGGGTTTACTGGGGCCAACGTCCTGACTTTC
CDR3: CASSPTGFTGANVLTF

V: TRBV12-3/TRBV12-4
size: -
J: TRBJ1-5
D: -
DNA: TGTGCCAGCAGTTTTACAGGGAAGGATCAGCCCCAGCATTTT
CDR3: CASSFTGKDQPQHF

V: TRBV11-2
size: many
J: TRBJ2-1
D: TRBD2
DNA: TGTGCCAGCAGCTCTGGCGGGGGGTTAAACAATGAGCAGTTCTTC
CDR3: CASSSGGGLNNEQFF

V: TRBV10-2
size: few
J: TRBJ1-1
D: -
DNA: TGCGCCAGCAGTGAGTCGGGTGACACTGAAGCTTTCTTT
CDR3: CASSESGDTEAFF

V: TRBV5-1
size: few
J: TRBJ1-6
D: -
DNA: TGCGCCAGCAGCCCAGCTTCGGGCCCTAATTCACCCCTCCACTTT
CDR3: CASSPASGPNSPLHF

V: TRBV3-1
size: few
J: TRBJ2-5
D: TRBD2
DNA: TGTGCCAGCAGCCTCTCCTCACTAGCGGGAAAAGAGACCCAGTACTTC
CDR3: CASSLSSLAGKETQYF

V: TRBV7-9
size: -
J: TRBJ1-2
D: TRBD1
DNA: TGTGCCAGCAGCCCCAACGAGGGACAGGGGATCTATGGCTACACCTTC
CDR3: CASSPNEGQGIYGYTF

V: TRBV5-6
size: few
J: TRBJ1-5
D: -
DNA: TGTGCCAGCAGCTTGGGAGGGCGAGGGGCTGGGGGAAATCAGCCCCAGCATTTT
CDR3: CASSLGGRGAGGNQPQHF

V: TRBV15
size: -
J: TRBJ1-3
D: -
DNA: TGTGCCACCAGCAGAGATTACGGGTACTCTGGAAACACCATATATTTT
CDR3: CATSRDYGYSGNTIYF

V: TRBV7-6
size: once
J: TRBJ1-4
D: TRBD1
DNA: TGTGCCAGCAGCTCCTCGGCCGGACAGGCTGCAACTAATGAAAAACTGTTTTTT
CDR3: CASSSSAGQAATNEKLFF

V: TRBV12-3/TRBV12-4
size: -
J: TRBJ2-1
D: -
DNA: TGTGCCAGCACCTCCGGGGATATCTCCTACAATGAGCAGTTCTTC
CDR3: CASTSGDISYNEQFF

V: TRBV20-1
size: many
J: TRBJ1-4
D: -
DNA: TGCAGTGCTACCCAGGTTGGAAGGAGTGAAAAACTGTTTTTT
CDR3: CSATQVGRSEKLFF

V: TRBV20-1
size: once
J: TRBJ2-1
D: TRBD1
DNA: TGCAGTGCTAGGGCCGGGACAGGGGGCTTATTTTCCTACAATGAGCAGTTCTTC
CDR3: CSARAGTGGLFSYNEQFF

V: TRBV12-3/TRBV12-4
size: many
J: TRBJ2-2
D: TRBD2
DNA: TGTGCCAGCAGTTTGGGACTAGCGGGAGAGGACACCGGGGAGCTGTTTTTT
CDR3: CASSLGLAGEDTGELFF

V: TRBV29-1
size: many
J: TRBJ2-1
D: TRBD1
DNA: TGCAGCGTTGAAGGGATAGGGGGCGCCGACAATGAGCAGTTCTTC
CDR3: CSVEGIGGADNEQFF

V: TRBV4-3
size: few
J: TRBJ2-4
D: TRBD2
DNA: TGCGCCAGCAGCGGACAGCGGGAGAGACAAAACATTCAGTACTTC
CDR3: CASSGQRERQNIQYF

V: TRBV6-1
size: -
J: TRBJ2-7
D: TRBD1
DNA: TGTGCCAGCAACTCTTTGGGGACAGACGGCGAGCAGTACTTC
CDR3: CASNSLGTDGEQYF

V: TRBV11-2
size: few
J: TRBJ2-5
D: TRBD1
DNA: TGTGCCAGCAGCGACAGGGCTGAAGAGACCCAGTACTTC
CDR3: CASSDRAEETQYF

V: TRBV18
size: many
J: TRBJ1-1
D: -
DNA: TGTGCCAGCTCACAGGGGATGAACACTGAAGCTTTCTTT
CDR3: CASSQGMNTEAFF

V: TRBV6-6
size: many
J: TRBJ1-3
D: -
DNA: TGTGCCAGCAGTTGGGCAGGGGCAGGAAACACCATATATTTT
CDR3: CASSWAGAGNTIYF

V: TRBV3-1
size: many
J: TRBJ2-1
D: -
DNA: TGTGCCAGCAGCCAAAATCGTCAGGGCAATGAGCAGTTCTTC
CDR3: CASSQNRQGNEQFF

V: TRBV6-2/TRBV6-3
size: few
J: TRBJ2-2
D: -
DNA: TGTGCCAGCAGAGGGAGGTCGGGCATTAACCCCGGCACCGGGGAGCTGTTTTTT
CDR3: CASRGRSGINPGTGELFF

V: TRBV11-2
size: few
J: TRBJ2-1
D: -
DNA: TGTGCCAGCAGCTTAGATCGGGTCTCCTCTGGTGAGCAGTTCTTC
CDR3: CASSLDRVSSGEQFF

V: TRBV28
size: few
J: TRBJ2-4
D: -
DNA: TGTGCCAGCAGGACGGGAGAAACCAAAAACATTCAGTACTTC
CDR3: CASRTGETKNIQYF

V: TRBV4-2
size: few
J: TRBJ2-5
D: TRBD2
DNA: TGTGCCAGCAGCCAGGGACTAGCGCGCCAAGAGACCCAGTACTTC
CDR3: CASSQGLARQETQYF

V: TRBV6-6
size: few
J: TRBJ2-5
D: -
DNA: TGTGCCAGCAGCCGCGACAGTATCAGTTGGTTAGAGACCCAGTACTTC
CDR3: CASSRDSISWLETQYF

V: TRBV12-3/TRBV12-4
size: -
J: TRBJ1-5
D: -
DNA: TGTGCCAGCAGCCTCCCTCTCAAGCCCCAGCATTTT
CDR3: CASSLPLKPQHF

V: TRBV6-2/TRBV6-3
size: -
J: TRBJ2-3
D: -
DNA: TGTGCCAGCAGTTACTGGGGCGATACGCAGTATTTT
CDR3: CASSYWGDTQYF

V: TRBV20-1
size: many
J: TRBJ2-7
D: TRBD2
DNA: TGCAGTGCTAGTCGGAACTCTTTGGGACTAATCTATTACGAGCAGTACTTC
CDR3: CSASRNSLGLIYYEQYF

V: TRBV6-5
size: many
J: TRBJ1-4
D: TRBD1
DNA: TGTGCCACCCAGGACAGGGGAACGACTAATGAAAAACTGTTTTTT
CDR3: CATQDRGTTNEKLFF

V: TRBV14
size: -
J: TRBJ1-5
D: -
DNA: TGTGCCAGCAGCCAAGGAACAGGGCTCGTCGGTCAGCCCCAGCATTTT
CDR3: CASSQGTGLVGQPQHF

V: TRBV7-2
size: many
J: TRBJ2-7
D: TRBD2
DNA: TGTGCCAGCAGCCGCGGACTAGCGGGCCTCTACGAGCAGTACTTC
CDR3: CASSRGLAGLYEQYF

V: TRBV6-6
size: -
J: TRBJ1-6
D: -
DNA: TGTGCCAGCAGCGCGGGGGGTGATAATTCACCCCTCCACTTT
CDR3: CASSAGGDNSPLHF

V: TRBV3-1
size: -
J: TRBJ1-1
D: -
DNA: TGTGCCAGCAGCGCAAGTATGAACACTGAAGCTTTCTTT
CDR3: CASSASMNTEAFF

V: TRBV30
size: few
J: TRBJ1-1
D: -
DNA: TGTGCCTGGACCCGACAGGCGCTGAACACTGAAGCTTTCTTT
CDR3: CAWTRQALNTEAFF

V: TRBV4-3
size: few
J: TRBJ1-4
D: -
DNA: TGCGCCAGCAGCCAAGAGCAGCGCACCCCCGAAAAACTGTTTTTT
CDR3: CASSQEQRTPEKLFF

V: TRBV12-3/TRBV12-4
size: -
J: TRBJ1-6
D: TRBD1
DNA: TGTGCCAGCAGGCCCGACAGGGGGCGGAATTCACCCCTCCACTTT
CDR3: CASRPDRGRNSPLHF

V: TRBV29-1
size: -
J: TRBJ1-1
D: TRBD1
DNA: TGCAGCGTTGAAATTGTACAGGGGATCACTGAAGCTTTCTTT
CDR3: CSVEIVQGITEAFF